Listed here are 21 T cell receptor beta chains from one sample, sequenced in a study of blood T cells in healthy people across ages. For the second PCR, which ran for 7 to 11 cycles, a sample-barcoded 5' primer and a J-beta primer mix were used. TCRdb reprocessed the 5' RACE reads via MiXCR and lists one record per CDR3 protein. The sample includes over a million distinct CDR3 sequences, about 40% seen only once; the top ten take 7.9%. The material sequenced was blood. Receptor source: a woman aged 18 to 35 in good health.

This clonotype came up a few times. The CDR3 region is CSAREEGGVTEAFF. The CDR3 DNA reads TGCAGTGCTAGAGAGGAAGGGGGGGTGACTGAAGCTTTCTTT. The rearrangement links TRBV20-1 to TRBJ1-1, with D possibly matching TRBD1 (6 bases). Trimming removed 0 bases at V and 5 bases at J, with 13 bases between. Germline assignment: CDR1 DFQATT and CDR2 SNEGSKA (reference sequence). This CDR3 contains 14 residues.

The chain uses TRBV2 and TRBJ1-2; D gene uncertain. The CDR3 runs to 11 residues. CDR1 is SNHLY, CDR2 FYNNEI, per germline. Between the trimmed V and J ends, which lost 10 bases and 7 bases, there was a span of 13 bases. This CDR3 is CATLLSGGYTF. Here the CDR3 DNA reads TGTGCCACCCTCCTGTCGGGTGGCTACACCTTC.

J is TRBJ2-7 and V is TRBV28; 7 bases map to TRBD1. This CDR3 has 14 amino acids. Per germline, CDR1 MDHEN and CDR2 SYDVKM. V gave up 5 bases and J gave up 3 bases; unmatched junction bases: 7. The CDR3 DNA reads TGTGCCAGCAGTGGGACCGGGACAGTCTACGAGCAGTACTTC. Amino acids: CASSGTGTVYEQYF. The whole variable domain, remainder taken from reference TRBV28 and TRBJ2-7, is DVKVTQSSRYLVKRTGEKVFLECVQDMDHENMFWYRQDPGLGLRLIYFSYDVKMKEKGDIPEGYSVSREKKERFSLILESASTNQTSMYLCASSGTGTVYEQYFGPGTRLTVT.

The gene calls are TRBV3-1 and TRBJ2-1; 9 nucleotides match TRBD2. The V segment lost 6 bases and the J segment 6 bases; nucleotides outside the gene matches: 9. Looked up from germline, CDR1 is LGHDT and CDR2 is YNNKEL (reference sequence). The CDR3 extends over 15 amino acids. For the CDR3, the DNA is TGTGCCAGCAGGGCCGGGGGGACTAGCTCCAATGAGCAGTTCTTC. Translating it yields CASRAGGTSSNEQFF.

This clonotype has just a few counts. The CDR3 loop reads CSAQSPGGINYGYTF. The CDR3 DNA reads TGCAGTGCCCAATCCCCTGGCGGGATTAACTATGGCTACACCTTC. The chain combines TRBV20-1 with TRBJ1-2; D call uncertain. Germline values: CDR1 DFQATT, CDR2 SNEGSKA (reference sequence). The CDR3 contains 15 residues. Trimming shortened V by 6 bases and J by 1 base, and 18 bases separated the two germline ends.

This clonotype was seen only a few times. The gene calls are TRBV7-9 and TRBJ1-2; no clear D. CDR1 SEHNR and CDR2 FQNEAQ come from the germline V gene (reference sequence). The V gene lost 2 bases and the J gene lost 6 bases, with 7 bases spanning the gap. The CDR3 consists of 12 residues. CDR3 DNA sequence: TGTGCCAGCAGCTTACGGTGGGATGGCTACACCTTC. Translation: CASSLRWDGYTF.

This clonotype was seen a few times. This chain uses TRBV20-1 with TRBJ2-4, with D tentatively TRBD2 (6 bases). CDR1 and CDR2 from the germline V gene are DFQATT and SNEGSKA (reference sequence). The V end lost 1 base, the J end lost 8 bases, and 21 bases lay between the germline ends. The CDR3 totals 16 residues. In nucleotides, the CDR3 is TGCAGTGCTAGAGGCCCGAGGCTGTGGGGGGTTGACATTCAGTACTTC. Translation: CSARGPRLWGVDIQYF.

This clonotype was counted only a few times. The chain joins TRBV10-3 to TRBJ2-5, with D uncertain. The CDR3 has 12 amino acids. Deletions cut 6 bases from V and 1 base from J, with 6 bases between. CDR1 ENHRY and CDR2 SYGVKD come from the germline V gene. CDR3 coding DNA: TGTGCCATCAGGAGCAGCCAAGAGACCCAGTACTTC. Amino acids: CAIRSSQETQYF.

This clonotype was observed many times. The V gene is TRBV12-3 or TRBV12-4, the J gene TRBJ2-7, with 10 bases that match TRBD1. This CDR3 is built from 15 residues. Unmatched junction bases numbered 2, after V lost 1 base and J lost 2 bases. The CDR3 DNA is TGTGCCAGCAGTTTAGGAGGACAGGGGGCCTACGAGCAGTACTTC. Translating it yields CASSLGGQGAYEQYF.

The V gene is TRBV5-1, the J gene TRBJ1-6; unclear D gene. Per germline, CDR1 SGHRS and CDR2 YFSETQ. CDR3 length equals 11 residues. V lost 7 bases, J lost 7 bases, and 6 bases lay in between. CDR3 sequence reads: CASGPNSPLHF. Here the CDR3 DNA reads TGCGCCAGCGGCCCCAATTCACCCCTCCACTTT. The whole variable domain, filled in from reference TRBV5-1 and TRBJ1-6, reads KAGVTQTPRYLIKTRGQQVTLSCSPISGHRSVSWYQQTPGQGLQFLFEYFSETQRNKGNFPGRFSGRQFSNSRSEMNVSTLELGDSALYLCASGPNSPLHFGNGTRLTVT.

CDR3 coding DNA: TGTGCCAGCAGTGAATTGGCAGGGGATCAGCCCCAGCATTTT. Translating gives CASSELAGDQPQHF. This rearrangement joins TRBV25-1 to TRBJ1-5, with D perhaps matching TRBD1 (6 bases). This CDR3 is 14 amino acids long. V lost 1 base and J 5 bases, leaving 9 bases between the germline ends. CDR1 and CDR2 (germline): MGHDK, SYGVNS.

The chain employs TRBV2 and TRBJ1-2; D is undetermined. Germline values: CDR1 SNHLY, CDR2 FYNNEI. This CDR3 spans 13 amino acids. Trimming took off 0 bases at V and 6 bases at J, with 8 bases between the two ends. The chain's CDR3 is CASSEALGNGYTF. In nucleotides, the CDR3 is TGTGCCAGCAGTGAAGCACTCGGTAATGGCTACACCTTC.

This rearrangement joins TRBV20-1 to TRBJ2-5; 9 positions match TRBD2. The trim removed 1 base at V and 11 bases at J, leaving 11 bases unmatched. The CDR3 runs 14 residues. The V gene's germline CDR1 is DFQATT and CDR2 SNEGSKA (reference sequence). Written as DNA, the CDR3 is TGCAGTGCTAGAGTAGCGGGAGATAGTAATGAGCAGTACTTC. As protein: CSARVAGDSNEQYF.

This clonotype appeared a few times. The CDR3 sequence: CASSPRDLYEQYF. CDR3 in DNA: TGTGCCAGCTCACCCCGGGACCTCTACGAGCAGTACTTC. This chain connects TRBV18 to TRBJ2-4; D possibly uses TRBD1 or TRBD2 (5 bases each). The end of the DNA aligns better with TRBJ2-7, so the J call may be wrong. The CDR3 totals 13 residues. The germline gives CDR1 KGHSH, CDR2 LQKENI.

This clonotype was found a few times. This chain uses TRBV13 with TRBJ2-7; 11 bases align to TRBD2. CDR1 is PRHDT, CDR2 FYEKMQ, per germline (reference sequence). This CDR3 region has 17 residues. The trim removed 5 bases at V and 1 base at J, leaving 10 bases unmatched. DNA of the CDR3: TGTGCCAGCAGCCGTACAGAACTAGCGGGAGTATCCTACGAGCAGTACTTC. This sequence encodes CASSRTELAGVSYEQYF.

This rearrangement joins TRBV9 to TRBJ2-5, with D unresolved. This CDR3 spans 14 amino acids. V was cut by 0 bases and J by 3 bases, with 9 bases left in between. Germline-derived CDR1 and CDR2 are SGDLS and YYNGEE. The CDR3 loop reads CASSVAESKETQYF. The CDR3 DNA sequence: TGTGCCAGCAGCGTAGCCGAGTCAAAAGAGACCCAGTACTTC.

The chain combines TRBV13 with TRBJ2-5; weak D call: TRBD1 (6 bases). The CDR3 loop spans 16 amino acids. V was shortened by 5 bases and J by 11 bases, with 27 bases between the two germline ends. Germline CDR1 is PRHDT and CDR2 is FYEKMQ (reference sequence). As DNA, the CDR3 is TGTGCCAGCAGCCCCGACCCCCAGGGGTTCGGAAATGAGCAGTACTTC. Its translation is CASSPDPQGFGNEQYF.

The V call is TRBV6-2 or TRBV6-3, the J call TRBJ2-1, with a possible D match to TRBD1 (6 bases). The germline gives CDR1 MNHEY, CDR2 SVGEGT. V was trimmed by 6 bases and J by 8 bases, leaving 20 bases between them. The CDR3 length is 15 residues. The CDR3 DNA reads TGTGCCAGCAGACCCATGATCCAGGGGAAGGATGAGCAGTTCTTC. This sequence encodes CASRPMIQGKDEQFF.

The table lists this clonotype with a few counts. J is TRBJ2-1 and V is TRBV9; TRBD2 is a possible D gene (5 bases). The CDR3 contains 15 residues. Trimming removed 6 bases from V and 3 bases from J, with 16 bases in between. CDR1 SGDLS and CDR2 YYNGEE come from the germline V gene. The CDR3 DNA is TGTGCCAGCACCCCCAGTCCGGGGATCTACAATGAGCAGTTCTTC. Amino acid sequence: CASTPSPGIYNEQFF.

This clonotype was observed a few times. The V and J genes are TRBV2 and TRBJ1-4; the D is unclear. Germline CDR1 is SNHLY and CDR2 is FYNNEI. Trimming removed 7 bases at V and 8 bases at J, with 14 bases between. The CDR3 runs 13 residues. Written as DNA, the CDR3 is TGTGCCAGCACCAGGAAGGCAGGAGAAAAACTGTTTTTT. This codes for CASTRKAGEKLFF.

The CDR3 DNA reads as TGCAGTGGTGTCGCAGATACGCAGTATTTT. It translates to CSGVADTQYF. The chain combines TRBV20-1 with TRBJ2-3, with no clear D. Germline CDR1 and CDR2: DFQATT and SNEGSKA (reference sequence). V was cut by 7 bases and J by 4 bases, with 6 bases left in between. This CDR3 is 10 amino acids long.